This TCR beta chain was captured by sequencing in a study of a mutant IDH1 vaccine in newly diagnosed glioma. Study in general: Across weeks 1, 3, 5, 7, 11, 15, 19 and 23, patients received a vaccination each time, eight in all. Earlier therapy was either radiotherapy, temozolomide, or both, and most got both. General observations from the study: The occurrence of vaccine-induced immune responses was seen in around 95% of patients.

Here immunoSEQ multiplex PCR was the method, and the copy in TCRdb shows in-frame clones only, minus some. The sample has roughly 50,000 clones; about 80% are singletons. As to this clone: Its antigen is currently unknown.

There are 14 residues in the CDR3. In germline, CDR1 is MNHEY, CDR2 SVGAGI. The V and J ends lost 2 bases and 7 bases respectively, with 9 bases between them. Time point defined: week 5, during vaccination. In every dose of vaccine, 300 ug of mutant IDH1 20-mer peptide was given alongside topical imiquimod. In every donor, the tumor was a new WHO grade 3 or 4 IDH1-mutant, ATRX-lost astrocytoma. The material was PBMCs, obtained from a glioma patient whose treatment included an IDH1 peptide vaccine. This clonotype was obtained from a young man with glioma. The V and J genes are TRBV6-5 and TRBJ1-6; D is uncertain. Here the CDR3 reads CASSYGTGNSPLHF. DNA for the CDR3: TGTGCCAGCAGTTACGGAACCGGCAATTCACCCCTCCACTTT.